This is a list of T cell receptor beta chains from one sample in a study of post-analysis software for immune sequencing data. MiXCR was run by TCRdb on the PCR reads, yielding one entry per CDR3 protein. Here the sample spans fewer than 850,000 distinct CDR3 sequences, 30% being singletons. The specimen sequenced was blood. The receptors here all came from a girl aged 5-17 years with multiple sclerosis. Each CDR3 is given with its conserved first and last residue. Each record gives: CDR3 protein, J gene, V gene, D gene. D genes are given only for firm matches.

CSARRTRGTQYF TRBJ2-5 TRBV20-1 NA
CASSFDRGLPYEQYF TRBJ2-7 TRBV7-2 TRBD1
CATSRDVSLGYTF TRBJ1-2 TRBV15 NA
CAISDRDRESEKLFF TRBJ1-4 TRBV10-3 TRBD1
CASSLVVGLAGGPRETQYF TRBJ2-5 TRBV7-2 TRBD2
CASSQDSGVGLVEQFF TRBJ2-1 TRBV7-9 NA
CASSPGPRYGYTF TRBJ1-2 TRBV27 NA
CSAGLAGDEQFF TRBJ2-1 TRBV20-1 TRBD2
CASSQSGKISGYTF TRBJ1-2 TRBV14 NA
CSVEDMGEGYTF TRBJ1-2 TRBV29-1 NA
CASSPVDNQPQHF TRBJ1-5 TRBV18 NA
CAITPTSFSYEQYF TRBJ2-7 TRBV10-3 NA
CASSEQGPTNEQYF TRBJ2-5 TRBV6-1 NA
CASSVDRGRLGELFF TRBJ2-2 TRBV5-1 TRBD1
CSARRSTRMGNNEQFF TRBJ2-1 TRBV20-1 NA
CATSDGDILKNTEAFF TRBJ1-1 TRBV24-1 NA
CSAQGLAGYNEQYF NA TRBV20-1 TRBD2
CSVEREFGYNEQFF TRBJ2-1 TRBV29-1 NA
CTSSPQQGTDTQYF TRBJ2-3 TRBV18 TRBD1
CASSRGQFTGELFF TRBJ2-2 TRBV5-6 NA
CASSQWGMGKNIQYF TRBJ2-4 TRBV6-2/TRBV6-3 NA
CASSSGTGSAEQFF TRBJ2-1 TRBV6-5 NA
CAITRDRGVETQYF TRBJ2-5 TRBV10-3 TRBD1